This T cell receptor (beta chain) comes out of a study of OX40 agonist ivuxolimab in advanced cancers. This clone has just a few counts. Its target is unknown. Profiling relied on immunoSEQ multiplex PCR, and the TCRdb table lists in-frame clones only, not all of them. The top ten clones hold about 0.14% of a sample with 95,000 to 150,000 clones, just over 90% of them seen once. The study's findings and limits: At 0.1 to 3.0 mg/kg, clonal expansion of CD4+ and CD8+ blood T cells had occurred by week 6. Among T cells, CD8+ cells averaged more expanded clones than CD4+ cells. Certain nonresponders likewise exhibited a low normalized T-cell clonal expansion.

From germline, CDR1 is LNHNV and CDR2 YYDKDF (reference sequence). J lost 4 bases, V lost 3 bases, and 2 bases had no gene match. This CDR3 contains 14 residues. The source was CD4+ or CD8+ T cells sorted from blood, collected in a trial of the OX40 agonist ivuxolimab. This sequence originates from an adult with an advanced solid tumor such as melanoma, head and neck, liver or kidney cancer. This chain joins TRBV15 and TRBJ1-5; 8 bases agree with TRBD1. The CDR3 protein is CATSRTGENQPQHF. CDR3 in DNA: TGTGCCACCAGCAGGACAGGGGAGAATCAGCCCCAGCATTTT. The full variable domain, with the rest looked up from reference TRBV15 and TRBJ1-5, is DAMVIQNPRYQVTQFGKPVTLSCSQTLNHNVMYWYQQKSSQAPKLLFHYYDKDFNNEADTPDNFQSRRPNTSFCFLDIRSPGLGDTAMYLCATSRTGENQPQHFGDGTRLSIL.